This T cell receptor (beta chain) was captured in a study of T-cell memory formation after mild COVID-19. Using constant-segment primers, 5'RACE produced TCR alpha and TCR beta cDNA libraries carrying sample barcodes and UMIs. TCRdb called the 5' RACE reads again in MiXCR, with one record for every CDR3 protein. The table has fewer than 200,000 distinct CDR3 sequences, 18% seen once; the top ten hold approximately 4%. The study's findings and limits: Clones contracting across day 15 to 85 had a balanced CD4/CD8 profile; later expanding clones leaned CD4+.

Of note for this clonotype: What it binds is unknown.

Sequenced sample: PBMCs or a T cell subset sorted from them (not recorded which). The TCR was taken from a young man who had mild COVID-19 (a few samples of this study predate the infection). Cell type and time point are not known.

The CDR3 is CASSSRGAPQETQYF. Written as DNA, the CDR3 is TGCGCCAGCAGCTCGCGGGGCGCACCCCAAGAGACCCAGTACTTC. This rearrangement joins TRBV5-1 to TRBJ2-5, with D perhaps matching TRBD2 (6 bases). Looked up from germline, CDR1 is SGHRS and CDR2 is YFSETQ. With 3 bases removed from V and 1 base from J, the gap between germline ends came to 13 bases. This CDR3 contains 15 residues.